The 22 T cell receptor beta chains below come from one sample, sequenced in a study of T cell clonality in common variable immunodeficiency. Study findings and constraints: In common variable immunodeficiency, TCR beta chains reportedly carried fewer deletions and N-nucleotide insertions.

Antigen specificity for these receptors is unknown. Produced via immunoSEQ multiplex PCR; TCRdb's table is partial and in-frame only. This sample comprises more than 10,000 clones, none seen once only. The sequencing input was peripheral blood mononuclear cells. These receptors all come from a human donor with common variable immunodeficiency.

This clone has a count of ten or more. The read ends 3 residues early relative to the CDR3; the germline J gene fills the gap. The rearrangement uses TRBV19 and TRBJ2-5; TRBD1 might be the D (6 bases). The CDR3 totals 13 residues. Trimming took 6 bases from V and 5 from J, leaving 13 bases between them. CDR1 and CDR2 (germline): LNHDA, SQIVND (reference sequence). The covered CDR3 bases are TGTGCCAGTAGGATGACAGGCGGGGAGACC. Amino acids: CASRMTGGET. Given in full, the CDR3 is CASRMTGGETQYF.

Concerning this clone itself: The sequenced fragment ends 3 residues before the CDR3 boundary, so the rest is inferred from the germline J gene. This chain uses TRBV18 with TRBJ2-1, with 10 bases aligning to TRBD1. CDR3 length: 15 residues. Germline lookup yields CDR1 KGHSH and CDR2 LQKENI. Trimming cost V 4 bases and J 7 bases; bases outside gene matches: 7. The covered CDR3 bases are TGTGCCAGCTCACGAGGGACAGGGGTGGAAAATGAG. Translation gives CASSRGTGVENE. The whole CDR3 sequence reads CASSRGTGVENEQFF.

About this clone itself: The CDR3 end lies 3 residues beyond the end of the read and is filled in from the germline J gene. The chain recombines TRBV11-2 with TRBJ2-1; TRBD2 agrees at 12 bases. This CDR3 comprises 15 residues. Germline CDR1 reads SGHAT; CDR2 reads FQNNGV. Trimming removed 7 bases from V and 8 bases from J; junction bases left unmatched: 9. Partial CDR3 DNA: TGTGCCAGCAACGAACTAGCGGGGGGTTTTTATGAG. It encodes CASNELAGGFYE. The full CDR3 sequence reads CASNELAGGFYEQFF.

To note about this clone: The read falls 3 residues short of the CDR3 end, and the missing part is taken from the germline J gene. This chain uses TRBV5-1 with TRBJ1-2; D may be TRBD1 (6 bases). Trimming took off 0 bases at V and 4 bases at J, with 19 bases between the two ends. CDR1 and CDR2 (germline): SGHRS, YFSETQ. This CDR3 comprises 17 residues. This CDR3 is CASSLAEFDRWSYGYTF. The CDR3 bases that were read are TGCGCCAGCAGCTTGGCCGAGTTCGACAGGTGGTCCTATGGC.

This clone came up a few times. Read sequence stops 3 residues before the CDR3 end, and the germline J gene provides the missing end. The chain uses TRBV7-6 and TRBJ1-2; TRBD1 matches 10 bases. From germline, CDR1 is SGHVS and CDR2 FNYEAQ. V dropped 0 bases and J dropped 7; count of bases not matched to a gene: 5. This CDR3 is built from 15 residues. The CDR3 loop is CASSLAGTGVGGYTF. The sequenced CDR3 bases are TGTGCCAGCAGCTTAGCCGGGACAGGGGTGGGTGGC.

The sample holds a few counts of this clone. A much larger clone lies one base from this, so it may be a read error. The sequence runs out 3 residues before the end of the CDR3; the remainder is reconstructed from the germline J gene. At the DNA level, this CDR3 is encoded by other sequences in the same sample as well. The rearrangement joins TRBV18 to TRBJ2-7; 10 bases fit TRBD1. The V segment lost 5 bases and the J segment 1 base; nucleotides outside the gene matches: 2. The CDR3 is made up of 14 amino acids. Looked up from germline, CDR1 is KGHSH and CDR2 is LQKENI. The sequenced CDR3 bases are TGTGCCAGCTCAGGGACAGGGGATTCCTACGAG. Amino acids: CASSGTGDSYE. From start to end, the CDR3 is CASSGTGDSYEQYF.

Concerning this clone: The read ends 3 residues early relative to the CDR3; the germline J gene fills the gap. This chain joins TRBV6-2 or TRBV6-3 and TRBJ1-6; 7 nucleotides match TRBD1. CDR1 MNHEY and CDR2 SVGEGT come from the germline V gene. The CDR3 contains 15 residues. Germline trimming cut 0 bases from V and 8 bases from J; bases unmatched to any gene: 4. CDR3 DNA, as far as it was read: TGTGCCAGCAGTTACTCGAGACAGGGTCATTCACCC. Protein product: CASSYSRQGHSP. The whole CDR3 protein is CASSYSRQGHSPLHF.

Sample share makes this clone medium-sized (0.01 to 0.1%). With the read ending 3 residues before the CDR3 end, the germline J gene is used to fill in that end. The chain carries TRBV20-1 and TRBJ1-5, with D unclear. Germline V CDR1 and CDR2: DFQATT, SNEGSKA (reference sequence). The CDR3 covers 15 residues. Trimming pared 3 bases from V and 6 bases from J, leaving 18 bases between. The sequenced CDR3 bases are TGCAGTGCTAGTTGGTCCCGCGCATTTGGTCAGCCC. Protein: CSASWSRAFGQP. The full CDR3 protein reads CSASWSRAFGQPQHF.

Sample share makes this clone medium-sized. The read terminates 3 residues ahead of where the CDR3 ends, so the germline J gene completes it. V gene TRBV7-3 combines with J gene TRBJ2-1; D remains unclear. CDR1 SGHTA and CDR2 FQGTGA come from the germline V gene. This CDR3 has 16 residues. V was clipped by 1 base and J by 1 base, with 11 bases between them. The CDR3 sequence is CASSLRLFNSYNEQFF. The CDR3 bases that were read are TGTGCCAGCAGCTTAAGGCTCTTCAATTCCTACAATGAG.

This clone was counted between two and nine times. The CDR3 end lies 3 residues beyond the end of the read and is filled in from the germline J gene. The chain joins TRBV7-3 to TRBJ1-1; TRBD1 matches at 7 bases. Trimming cost V 1 base and J 5 bases; bases outside gene matches: 7. The CDR3 covers 15 residues. In germline, CDR1 is SGHTA, CDR2 FQGTGA. CDR3 in amino acids: CASSLNTGVETEAFF. Incomplete CDR3 DNA: TGTGCCAGCAGCTTAAATACAGGGGTCGAAACTGAA. The whole variable domain, filled in from reference TRBV7-3 and TRBJ1-1, reads GAGVSQTPSNKVTEKGKYVELRCDPISGHTALYWYRQSLGQGPEFLIYFQGTGAADDSGLPNDRFFAVRPEGSVSTLKIQRTERGDSAVYLCASSLNTGVETEAFFGQGTRLTVV.

On this clone itself: The read stops 3 residues short of the end of the CDR3; the missing end is completed from the germline J gene. The V call is TRBV7-2, the J call TRBJ2-3, with 9 bases identical to TRBD2. Germline V gives CDR1 SGHTA, CDR2 FQGNSA. The CDR3 runs to 15 residues. V was pared by 5 bases and J by 2 bases, with 5 bases of the junction left unmatched. The covered CDR3 bases are TGTGCCAGCAGCATTAGCGGGGGATACACAGATACG. Protein sequence: CASSISGGYTDT. The whole CDR3 reads CASSISGGYTDTQYF.

This clone was observed a few times. With the read ending 3 residues before the CDR3 end, the germline J gene is used to fill in that end. This sequence joins TRBV18 and TRBJ2-1, with 13 bases matching TRBD2. The V gene's germline CDR1 is KGHSH and CDR2 LQKENI. The CDR3 covers 15 residues. V was clipped by 5 bases and J by 9 bases; unmatched bases: 7. This chain's CDR3 is CASSTTSGGAAEQFF. The sequenced part of the CDR3 DNA is TGTGCCAGCTCAACTACTAGCGGGGGGGCCGCTGAG.

To note about this clone: The CDR3 extends 3 residues past the end of the read, so its final part is completed from the germline J gene. V gene TRBV30 combines with J gene TRBJ2-7, with D perhaps TRBD1 (6 bases). V lost 5 bases and J lost 0, with 14 bases in between. Germline CDR1 and CDR2: GTSNPN and SVGIG (reference sequence). The CDR3 has 14 amino acids. The CDR3 sequence: CAWEKTGRSYEQYF. The part of the CDR3 DNA that was read is TGTGCCTGGGAAAAGACAGGACGCTCCTACGAG.

This clone was found a few times. The read ends 3 residues shy of where the CDR3 ends; the end is completed using the germline J gene. This chain connects TRBV7-6 to TRBJ1-6; no definite D call. V shed 7 bases and J shed 3 bases, with 13 bases lying between them. This CDR3 is 15 amino acids long. The germline gives CDR1 SGHVS, CDR2 FNYEAQ. The CDR3: CASTLDRFYNSPLHF. The part of the CDR3 DNA that was read is TGTGCCAGCACCCTTGATCGGTTCTATAATTCACCC.

With regard to this clone: Sequencing ends 3 residues short of the CDR3 end; the germline J gene provides the rest. The genes are TRBV6-1 and TRBJ2-3, with TRBD2 identical over 8 bases. Germline loops: CDR1 MNHNS, CDR2 SASEGT. The CDR3 extends over 16 amino acids. V gave up 3 bases and J gave up 0 bases; unmatched junction bases: 5. The CDR3 DNA, read in part, is TGTGCCAGCAGTGAGGTCAGCGGGGGAAGCACAGATACG. This gives the protein CASSEVSGGSTDT. The CDR3 in full is CASSEVSGGSTDTQYF.

Note on this clone: The read terminates 3 residues ahead of where the CDR3 ends, so the germline J gene completes it. The V gene is TRBV7-6, the J gene TRBJ1-4; 9 positions agree with TRBD1. The CDR3 length is 15 residues. V was pared by 5 bases and J by 8 bases, with 9 bases of the junction left unmatched. The germline CDR1 and CDR2 sequences are SGHVS and FNYEAQ. Incomplete CDR3 DNA: TGTGCCAGCAGCCCGGTGAGGGACAGGGAAGAAAAA. Translation: CASSPVRDREEK. The CDR3 reads in full as CASSPVRDREEKLFF.

About this clone: The read comes to an end 3 residues before the CDR3 does, leaving the germline J gene to fill in the end. J is TRBJ2-2 and V is TRBV2; D is unresolved. The length of the CDR3 is 15 residues. Looked up from germline, CDR1 is SNHLY and CDR2 is FYNNEI. Between the trimmed V and J ends, which lost 3 bases and 5 bases, there was a span of 13 bases. CDR3 protein: CASSDIIGLTGELFF. CDR3 DNA, as far as it was read: TGTGCCAGCAGTGACATCATAGGGTTGACCGGGGAG.

To note about this clone: The CDR3 extends 3 residues past the end of the read, so its final part is completed from the germline J gene. V usage is TRBV2 and J usage is TRBJ2-3; 11 nucleotides line up with TRBD2. V trimming: 6 bases; J trimming: 4 bases; junction bases outside the gene matches: 6. Germline-derived CDR1 and CDR2 are SNHLY and FYNNEI. This CDR3 has 15 amino acids. The sequenced CDR3 bases are TGTGCCAGCAGCTCCGGACTAGCGGGCCCAGATACG. As protein: CASSSGLAGPDT. The whole CDR3 sequence reads CASSSGLAGPDTQYF.

This clone was observed at least ten times. The read comes to an end 3 residues before the CDR3 does, leaving the germline J gene to fill in the end. The V call is TRBV10-3, the J call TRBJ2-7; possible D gene TRBD1, 6 bases. This CDR3 is built from 16 residues. Looked up from germline, CDR1 is ENHRY and CDR2 is SYGVKD. With 3 bases removed from V and 5 bases from J, the gap between germline ends came to 20 bases. The CDR3 DNA, read in part, is TGTGCCATCAGTGAATTCAGGGGATCCCAAGTAAACGAG. As protein: CAISEFRGSQVNE. The CDR3 in full is CAISEFRGSQVNEQYF.

This clone was seen a few times. From the germline J gene comes the end of the CDR3, since the read stops 3 residues before it. The J gene is TRBJ1-2, the V gene TRBV7-2, with 8 bases aligning to TRBD1. The CDR3 contains 14 residues. Looked up from germline, CDR1 is SGHTA and CDR2 is FQGNSA. V lost 4 bases and J lost 3; bases outside the gene matches: 4. This chain's CDR3 is CASSYRTGYYGYTF. CDR3 bases read: TGTGCCAGCAGCTACAGGACAGGGTACTATGGC. Variable domain in full (rest from reference TRBV7-2 and TRBJ1-2): GAGVSQSPSNKVTEKGKDVELRCDPISGHTALYWYRQSLGQGLEFLIYFQGNSAPDKSGLPSDRFSAERTGGSVSTLTIQRTQQEDSAVYLCASSYRTGYYGYTFGSGTRLTVV.

In this sample, this clone is medium-sized. The CDR3 is cut off 3 residues early in the read; its end comes from the germline J gene. The chain couples TRBV30 to TRBJ1-3; D uncertain. Trimming removed 4 bases from V and 4 bases from J, with 17 bases in between. There are 15 residues in the CDR3. The germline CDR1 and CDR2 sequences are GTSNPN and SVGIG (reference sequence). CDR3 region: CAWNKGGRVGNTIYF. CDR3 bases read: TGTGCCTGGAATAAAGGCGGGAGGGTCGGAAACACC.

As for this clone: Read coverage stops 3 residues before the CDR3 terminus; the germline J gene supplies the remainder. The chain combines TRBV6-1 with TRBJ2-1, with TRBD1 matching 9 bases. Germline V gives CDR1 MNHNS, CDR2 SASEGT. The CDR3 sequence is 15 residues long. V lost 4 bases to trimming and J lost 8 bases; unmatched junction nucleotides: 9. The CDR3 bases that were read are TGTGCCAGCAGTGTGGACAGGGGTGATGGCTATGAG. As protein: CASSVDRGDGYE. The entire CDR3 is CASSVDRGDGYEQFF.